This is a list of T cell receptor beta chains from one sample in a study of T cells after yellow fever vaccination. TCRdb analysed the 5' RACE reads with MiXCR anew, one entry per CDR3 protein. The sample records 230,000 or so distinct CDR3 sequences, less than 7.5% being singletons. The sequencing here drew on CD4+ T cells sorted from PBMCs, taken on the day of the yellow fever booster vaccination. These receptors were taken from a man aged 25 to 40 who received the YFV17D yellow fever vaccine. Both conserved end residues are part of each CDR3. Fields, in order: clone size, D gene, J gene, V gene, CDR3 DNA, CDR3 protein. The D gene is left open where the match is weak. The size of a clone is reported for some rows only, either as once, few or many, or as a class for expanded clones.

clone_size: many
d_call: TRBD2
j_call: TRBJ2-1
v_call: TRBV6-1
cdr3_nt: TGTGCCAGCAGTCCAGGAACCGGGACTAGACCTTACAATGAGCAGTTCTTC
cdr3_aa: CASSPGTGTRPYNEQFF

clone_size: NA
d_call: NA
j_call: TRBJ1-1
v_call: TRBV24-1
cdr3_nt: TGTGCCACCAGCCTCGGGACCGATGACACTGAAGCTTTCTTT
cdr3_aa: CATSLGTDDTEAFF

clone_size: few
d_call: TRBD1
j_call: TRBJ1-4
v_call: TRBV7-2
cdr3_nt: TGTGCCAGCAGCTCCAAAGGGACAGGGGGTTCTAATGAAAAACTGTTTTTT
cdr3_aa: CASSSKGTGGSNEKLFF

clone_size: few
d_call: TRBD2
j_call: TRBJ2-2
v_call: TRBV20-1
cdr3_nt: TGCAGTGCTAGAGGGGCGCGAGCGGGAGGGCCGGAAACCGGGGAGCTGTTTTTT
cdr3_aa: CSARGARAGGPETGELFF

clone_size: many
d_call: NA
j_call: TRBJ1-4
v_call: TRBV11-2
cdr3_nt: TGTGCCAGCAGCTTAGCCCTATCTGAAGAAAAACTGTTTTTT
cdr3_aa: CASSLALSEEKLFF

clone_size: many
d_call: TRBD2
j_call: TRBJ2-5
v_call: TRBV6-6
cdr3_nt: TGTGCCAGCGGGCTAGCGGAAGAGACCCAGTACTTC
cdr3_aa: CASGLAEETQYF

clone_size: NA
d_call: TRBD2
j_call: TRBJ2-1
v_call: TRBV20-1
cdr3_nt: TGCAGTGCTAGTGGGACTAGCGTAAATGAGCAGTTCTTC
cdr3_aa: CSASGTSVNEQFF

clone_size: few
d_call: NA
j_call: TRBJ2-1
v_call: TRBV5-6
cdr3_nt: TGTGCCAGCAGCTCTCAGGGCGCACCCTACAATGAGCAGTTCTTC
cdr3_aa: CASSSQGAPYNEQFF

clone_size: NA
d_call: TRBD2
j_call: TRBJ2-7
v_call: TRBV10-3
cdr3_nt: TGTGCCATCAGTGGTACTAGCGGCGAGCAGTACTTC
cdr3_aa: CAISGTSGEQYF

clone_size: many
d_call: NA
j_call: TRBJ2-7
v_call: TRBV5-1
cdr3_nt: TGCGCCAGCAGCGCTAGCTCCTACGAGCAGTACTTC
cdr3_aa: CASSASSYEQYF

clone_size: many
d_call: NA
j_call: TRBJ2-2
v_call: TRBV28
cdr3_nt: TGTGCCAGCCGGACCTACAGGGAGCTGTTTTTT
cdr3_aa: CASRTYRELFF

clone_size: NA
d_call: NA
j_call: TRBJ2-7
v_call: TRBV7-2
cdr3_nt: TGTGCCAGCAGCTTAGACCCGATTTACGAGCAGTACTTC
cdr3_aa: CASSLDPIYEQYF